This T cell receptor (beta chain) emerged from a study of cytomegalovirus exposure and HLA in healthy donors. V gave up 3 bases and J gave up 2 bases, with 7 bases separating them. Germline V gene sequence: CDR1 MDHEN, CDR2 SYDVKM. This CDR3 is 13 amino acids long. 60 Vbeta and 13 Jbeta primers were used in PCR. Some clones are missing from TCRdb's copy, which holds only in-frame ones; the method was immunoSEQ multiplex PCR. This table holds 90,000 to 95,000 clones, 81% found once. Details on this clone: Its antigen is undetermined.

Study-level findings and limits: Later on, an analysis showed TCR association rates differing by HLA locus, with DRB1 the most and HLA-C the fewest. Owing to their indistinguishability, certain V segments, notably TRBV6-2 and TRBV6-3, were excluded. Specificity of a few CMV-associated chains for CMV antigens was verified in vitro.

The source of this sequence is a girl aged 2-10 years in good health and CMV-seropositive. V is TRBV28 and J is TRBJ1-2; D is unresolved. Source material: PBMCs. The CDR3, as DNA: TGTGCCAGCAGTTTCAACTTAAACTATGGCTACACCTTC. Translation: CASSFNLNYGYTF.